This is a list of T cell receptor beta chains from one sample in a study of beta chain features in type 1 diabetes. Here immunoSEQ multiplex PCR was the method, and the copy in TCRdb shows in-frame clones only, minus some. The data contain roughly 500,000 clones, more than 9.5% of them singletons. Sequenced material: naive CD4+ T cells from blood. These receptors came from a woman aged 18-29 years in good health. CDR3s include the opening cysteine and the closing phenylalanine or tryptophan. Fields, in order: V gene, D gene, clone size, J gene, CDR3 DNA, CDR3 protein. The D gene is left open where the match is weak. Clone sizes are given selectively: once, few, many, or a class where the clone is expanded.

v_call: TRBV7-8
d_call: -
clone_size: -
j_call: TRBJ1-5
cdr3_nt: TGTGCCAGCAGCTTACGTAGTCGGCTGGAGAGTCAGCCCCAGCATTTT
cdr3_aa: CASSLRSRLESQPQHF

v_call: TRBV7-2
d_call: -
clone_size: few
j_call: TRBJ1-3
cdr3_nt: TGTGCCAGCAGCTACAGAACGGGGTCGGGAAACACCATATATTTT
cdr3_aa: CASSYRTGSGNTIYF

v_call: TRBV7-6
d_call: TRBD1
clone_size: few
j_call: TRBJ2-1
cdr3_nt: TGTGCCAGCAGCTTGATAAGGGACTCCAGGGGGCTGGATGAGCAGTTCTTC
cdr3_aa: CASSLIRDSRGLDEQFF

v_call: TRBV29-1
d_call: -
clone_size: few
j_call: TRBJ2-5
cdr3_nt: TGCAGCGTTGGTAGTCGGGGTCGGCAAGAGACCCAGTACTTC
cdr3_aa: CSVGSRGRQETQYF

v_call: TRBV2
d_call: -
clone_size: -
j_call: TRBJ2-1
cdr3_nt: TGTGCCAGCAGTGATGAGGTTCATGAGCAGTTCTTC
cdr3_aa: CASSDEVHEQFF

v_call: TRBV6-5
d_call: -
clone_size: few
j_call: TRBJ2-5
cdr3_nt: TGTGCCAGCAGAAATTTTCGTACGGGGGAGACCCAGTACTTC
cdr3_aa: CASRNFRTGETQYF

v_call: TRBV4-3
d_call: -
clone_size: few
j_call: TRBJ2-6
cdr3_nt: TGCGCCAGCAGCCAGGACTTCTCTGGGGCCAACGTCCTGACTTTC
cdr3_aa: CASSQDFSGANVLTF

v_call: TRBV7-8
d_call: -
clone_size: few
j_call: TRBJ2-1
cdr3_nt: TGTGCCAGCAGCTTACCTGGAGGCAATGAGCAGTTCTTC
cdr3_aa: CASSLPGGNEQFF

v_call: TRBV7-2
d_call: TRBD1
clone_size: -
j_call: TRBJ1-2
cdr3_nt: TGTGCCAGCAGCATACAGACAGGGGCCTTCTATGGCTACACCTTC
cdr3_aa: CASSIQTGAFYGYTF

v_call: TRBV9
d_call: -
clone_size: -
j_call: TRBJ2-3
cdr3_nt: TGTGCCAGCAGCGTAAGGATGGGCGGGAGCACAGATACGCAGTATTTT
cdr3_aa: CASSVRMGGSTDTQYF